The 23 T cell receptor beta chains reported below all come from one sample, sequenced in a study of shared clonotypes between healthy human individuals. Produced via immunoSEQ multiplex PCR; TCRdb's table is partial and in-frame only. The sample records roughly 490,000 clones, 70% to 85% being singletons. The specimen sequenced was PBMCs. All receptors come from a woman aged 40-49 years in good health. Some clones in this sample may be carry-over from other donors' samples.

The J gene is TRBJ2-7, the V gene TRBV28, with D possibly called TRBD1 or TRBD2 (5 bases each). Trimming took off 3 bases at V and 10 bases at J, with 25 bases between the two ends. The germline V gene encodes CDR1 MDHEN and CDR2 SYDVKM. The CDR3 totals 16 residues. As DNA, the CDR3 is TGTGCCAGCAGTTTCGGGGACCATCGGGTAGCGCAGGGACAGTACTTC. It is translated as CASSFGDHRVAQGQYF.

Concerning this clone: With only one base between it and a far larger clone, this is likely a read error. The J gene is TRBJ2-7, the V gene TRBV11-2; D is uncertain. The germline CDR1 and CDR2 sequences are SGHAT and FQNNGV. There are 14 residues in the CDR3. The V and J ends lost 6 bases and 7 bases respectively, with 19 bases between them. CDR3 sequence: CASSHELRGEEQYF. The CDR3 DNA reads as TGTGCCAGCAGTCACGAACTACGTGGTGAGGAGCAGTACTTC.

The CDR3 is CACGDRGHRELFF. CDR3 sequence (DNA): TGTGCCTGCGGGGACAGGGGGCACCGGGAGCTGTTTTTT. The rearrangement joins TRBV30 to TRBJ2-2, with 12 bases lining up with TRBD1. J gave up 9 bases and V 6 bases, and 5 bases lay outside the gene matches. CDR3 length: 13 amino acids. Germline values: CDR1 GTSNPN, CDR2 SVGIG (reference sequence).

In the case of this clone: It differs at one base from a far larger clone, so likely a read error. Other nucleotide sequences in the sample specify the same CDR3. This sequence joins TRBV2 and TRBJ1-1; no clear D. This CDR3 has 14 residues. V lost 0 bases, J lost 5 bases, and 10 bases lay in between. Germline loops: CDR1 SNHLY, CDR2 FYNNEI. CDR3 region: CASSEAVKLTEAFF. DNA for the CDR3: TGTGCCAGCAGTGAAGCTGTAAAACTTACTGAAGCTTTCTTT.

This clone appeared a few times. This chain joins TRBV11-3 and TRBJ2-2, with D possibly matching TRBD1 (5 bases). The V gene's germline CDR1 is SGHNT and CDR2 YENEEA. There are 14 residues in the CDR3. The V gene lost 5 bases and the J gene lost 9 bases, with 16 bases spanning the gap. Written as DNA, the CDR3 is TGTGCCAGCAGCCGGGTAGCAGGGTCCAGGGAGCTGTTTTTT. It translates to CASSRVAGSRELFF.

This chain uses TRBV19 with TRBJ2-5; 14 bases map to TRBD2. Germline assignment: CDR1 LNHDA and CDR2 SQIVND (reference sequence). The CDR3 spans 16 residues. With V trimmed by 5 bases and J by 5 bases, 7 bases remained unmatched. The CDR3 protein is CASSLTSGRARETQYF. CDR3 nucleotides: TGTGCCAGTAGTTTGACTAGCGGGAGGGCCAGGGAGACCCAGTACTTC.

The chain uses TRBV5-1 and TRBJ1-1; TRBD1 is a possible D gene (6 bases). The CDR3 extends over 14 amino acids. The germline V gene has CDR1 SGHRS and CDR2 YFSETQ. Trimming took 3 bases from V and 3 from J, leaving 12 bases between them. CDR3 bases: TGCGCCAGCAGCTGGGGGCAGGGTTACACTGAAGCTTTCTTT. Protein sequence: CASSWGQGYTEAFF.

The chain links TRBV6-5 to TRBJ1-4, with D hard to call. Germline V CDR1 and CDR2: MNHEY, SVGAGI. The ends were cut back, 6 bases at V and 14 bases at J, with 22 bases in the middle. The length of the CDR3 is 14 residues. CDR3 region: CASSPRGDGNELFF. In DNA form, the CDR3 reads TGTGCCAGCAGCCCCCGCGGAGATGGGAATGAGCTGTTTTTT.

The chain joins TRBV2 to TRBJ2-7, with D tentatively TRBD2 (6 bases). Trimming took off 6 bases at V and 2 bases at J, with 14 bases between the two ends. Germline CDR1 and CDR2: SNHLY and FYNNEI. This CDR3 comprises 14 residues. CDR3 in DNA: TGTGCCAGCAGAGGGTGGAGGGGACCCTACGAGCAGTACTTC. This sequence encodes CASRGWRGPYEQYF.

As concerns this clone: At one of its ends the junction is not consistent with the germline gene, which may arise from a read error. V and J are TRBV5-3 and TRBJ2-1, with 9 nucleotides matching TRBD2. TRBV5-3 is given ORF status, its function remaining uncertain. The CDR3 sequence is 16 residues long. DNA of the CDR3: TGTGCCAGAAGCCTGTGCGGGACTAGCCCCCACAATGGGCAGTTCTTC. This encodes CARSLCGTSPHNGQFF.

J is TRBJ2-7 and V is TRBV18, with TRBD1 identical over 7 bases. V was clipped by 2 bases and J by 5 bases; unmatched bases: 6. The germline gives CDR1 KGHSH, CDR2 LQKENI. This CDR3 is 14 amino acids long. This CDR3 reads CASSPFSDRDEQYF. CDR3 in DNA: TGTGCCAGCTCACCATTTTCCGACAGGGACGAGCAGTACTTC.

This clone was recorded at least ten times. The V call is TRBV2, the J call TRBJ2-1; 8 bases are shared with TRBD1. Trimming cost V 1 base and J 8 bases; bases outside gene matches: 13. Germline V gene data show CDR1 as SNHLY and CDR2 as FYNNEI. The CDR3 is 17 residues long. The CDR3 here is CASSEEGDRYSGYEQFF. DNA for the CDR3: TGTGCCAGCAGTGAAGAGGGGGACAGGTATTCTGGCTATGAGCAGTTCTTC.

Only one count was recorded for this clone. V and J are TRBV5-1 and TRBJ1-1; 7 nucleotides line up with TRBD1. This CDR3 region has 16 residues. Germline V gene lookup returns CDR1 SGHRS and CDR2 YFSETQ. V was clipped by 5 bases and J by 4 bases; unmatched bases: 14. CDR3 nucleotides: TGCGCCAGCAGTCCCGCGCGAGGGTCAGGGGGCACTGAAGCTTTCTTT. Its translation: CASSPARGSGGTEAFF. Using reference TRBV5-1 and TRBJ1-1 for the parts outside the CDR3, the full variable domain is KAGVTQTPRYLIKTRGQQVTLSCSPISGHRSVSWYQQTPGQGLQFLFEYFSETQRNKGNFPGRFSGRQFSNSRSEMNVSTLELGDSALYLCASSPARGSGGTEAFFGQGTRLTVV.

The V gene is TRBV5-6, the J gene TRBJ1-2, with D possibly TRBD1 on 6 matching bases. The length of the CDR3 is 14 residues. With 4 bases removed from V and 3 bases from J, the gap between germline ends came to 13 bases. The germline gives CDR1 SGHDT, CDR2 YYEEEE. CDR3 in amino acids: CASSKRGQYYGYTF. The CDR3 DNA follows: TGTGCCAGCAGCAAACGAGGACAGTACTATGGCTACACCTTC.

The chain is built from TRBV10-3 and TRBJ1-1, with TRBD1 as a possible D gene (6 bases). This CDR3 comprises 14 residues. The V gene's germline CDR1 is ENHRY and CDR2 SYGVKD. V was pared by 10 bases and J by 3 bases, with 18 bases between. The CDR3 sequence is CATQQGSTDTEAFF. The CDR3 nucleotides read TGTGCCACCCAACAGGGATCCACGGACACTGAAGCTTTCTTT.

The chain is built from TRBV28 and TRBJ2-1; D might be TRBD2 (5 bases). The CDR3 loop spans 15 amino acids. V was clipped by 8 bases and J by 6 bases, with 20 bases between them. Germline V CDR1 and CDR2: MDHEN, SYDVKM. The CDR3 nucleotides are TGTGCCAGCCATGGCCGGGAACCGCTGGGCAATGAGCAGTTCTTC. This encodes CASHGREPLGNEQFF.

For this clone: The identical CDR3 is also encoded by other nucleotide sequences in the sample. CDR3 in DNA: TGCAGCGTTGAGGGGGCTGGGAATGAAAAACTGTTTTTT. This codes for CSVEGAGNEKLFF. The chain has TRBV29-1 and TRBJ1-4, with a weak D call TRBD1 (6 bases). The CDR3 loop spans 13 amino acids. Trimming shortened V by 3 bases and J by 5 bases, and 10 bases separated the two germline ends. Germline V gene sequence: CDR1 SQVTM, CDR2 ANQGSEA.

The chain couples TRBV6-5 to TRBJ1-1; D gene ambiguous. Germline V gene lookup returns CDR1 MNHEY and CDR2 SVGAGI. CDR3 length: 9 residues. The ends were cut back, 4 bases at V and 6 bases at J, with 0 bases in the middle. The CDR3 region is CASSSEAFF. As DNA, the CDR3 is TGTGCCAGCAGTTCTGAAGCTTTCTTT.

The chain recombines TRBV7-8 with TRBJ2-2, with TRBD2 identical over 10 bases. The CDR3 covers 15 residues. Germline CDR1 is SGHVS and CDR2 is FQNEAQ. The junction had 2 bases not matched to a gene; V was cut back by 5 bases and J by 2 bases. The DNA of the CDR3 is TGTGCCAGCAGCCGGACTAGCGGTAACACCGGGGAGCTGTTTTTT. The encoded protein is CASSRTSGNTGELFF.

The rearrangement uses TRBV9 and TRBJ2-3; perhaps TRBD1 as D (6 bases). V was clipped by 1 base and J by 4 bases, with 13 bases between them. CDR1 is SGDLS, CDR2 YYNGEE, per germline. The CDR3 length is 15 residues. CDR3 loop: CASSVLGRGADTQYF. CDR3 DNA sequence: TGTGCCAGCAGCGTATTGGGCAGGGGAGCAGATACGCAGTATTTT.

This clone was recorded once. The V gene is TRBV27, the J gene TRBJ2-3, with 11 nucleotides matching TRBD2. Germline assignment: CDR1 MNHEY and CDR2 SMNVEV (reference sequence). V gave up 10 bases and J gave up 6 bases; unmatched junction bases: 6. There are 13 residues in the CDR3. CDR3 residues: CATRLAGWDTQYF. The CDR3 nucleotides read TGTGCCACCAGACTAGCGGGATGGGATACGCAGTATTTT.

This sequence joins TRBV9 and TRBJ2-7; D is unresolved. Germline values: CDR1 SGDLS, CDR2 YYNGEE. CDR3 size: 16 residues. V was shortened by 0 bases and J by 1 base, with 14 bases between the two germline ends. This CDR3 reads CASSVVWSGKSYEQYF. The DNA of the CDR3 is TGTGCCAGCAGCGTAGTATGGTCAGGCAAATCCTACGAGCAGTACTTC.

The chain is built from TRBV7-3 and TRBJ2-1, with a tentative D call TRBD1 (7 bases). CDR1 is SGHTA and CDR2 is FQGTGA in the germline V gene. The CDR3 runs to 15 residues. V lost 5 bases and J lost 7, with 18 bases in between. CDR3 nucleotide sequence: TGTGCCAGCAGCCAGGGGGGTCATACTCGGAATGAGCAGTTCTTC. Its protein is CASSQGGHTRNEQFF.